The rows below give T cell receptor beta chains drawn from one sample of a study of relationships among human T cell subsets. TCRdb re-called the multiplex PCR reads with MiXCR, one entry per CDR3 protein. The sample consists of roughly 13,000 distinct CDR3 sequences, around two thirds of them appearing once. Sequencing input: CD4+ Th1 cells sorted from blood. The source of these receptors is a man aged 40-50 years in good health. Both conserved end residues are part of each CDR3. A D gene is named only where the DNA matches it firmly. The size field is filled for only some rows; it gives once, few, many or a size class.

clone size	D gene	V gene	J gene	CDR3 DNA	CDR3 protein
-	-	TRBV5-1	TRBJ2-7	TGCGCCAGCAGCTTGGCAGGGGGGGGACTGTACGAGCAGTACTTC	CASSLAGGGLYEQYF
-	-	TRBV28	TRBJ1-3	TGTGCCAGCAGTTCGGAAGGAAACACCATATATTTT	CASSSEGNTIYF
-	-	TRBV4-1	TRBJ1-4	TGCGCCAGCAGCCCATCGACGGGCGAGAGCGAAAAACTGTTTTTT	CASSPSTGESEKLFF
once	TRBD1	TRBV5-4	TRBJ1-6	TGCGCCAGCAGCAGGGGACAGCAATACTATAATTCACCCCTCCACTTT	CASSRGQQYYNSPLHF
-	-	TRBV5-6	TRBJ2-7	TGTGCCAGCAGCTTGTTCGACGAGCAGTACTTC	CASSLFDEQYF
-	TRBD1	TRBV27	TRBJ1-6	TGTGCCAGCAGCCTTGACAGGGTTAATTCACCCCTCCACTTT	CASSLDRVNSPLHF
once	-	TRBV2	TRBJ2-7	TGTGCCAGCAGTCCCTTTGTTGATTACGAGCAGTACTTC	CASSPFVDYEQYF
few	-	TRBV6-4	TRBJ2-3	TGTGCCAGCAGTGACCGGGCAGCCACCACAGATACGCAGTATTTT	CASSDRAATTDTQYF
-	-	TRBV5-1	TRBJ2-4	TGCGCCAGCAGCTTGGAGGCAGGCCCGGGGGACATTCAGTACTTC	CASSLEAGPGDIQYF
-	TRBD1	TRBV5-1	TRBJ2-3	TGCGCCAGCAGCCCTGAACAGGGGGCTCGGGCAGATACGCAGTATTTT	CASSPEQGARADTQYF
-	-	TRBV19	TRBJ1-2	TGTGCCAGTAGTACCGGGACTCAAGGCTACACCTTC	CASSTGTQGYTF
-	-	TRBV29-1	TRBJ2-4	TGCAGCGCCCGCCCCAATAGTGACATTCAGTACTTC	CSARPNSDIQYF
few	-	TRBV4-1	TRBJ2-5	TGCGCCAGCAGCCAAGCAGGGCTCCAAGAGACCCAGTACTTC	CASSQAGLQETQYF
once	TRBD1	TRBV11-3	TRBJ2-1	TGTGCCAGCAGCTTCGGGATAGGACAGGGGGCCAATGAGCAGTTCTTC	CASSFGIGQGANEQFF
-	TRBD1	TRBV7-9	TRBJ2-1	TGTGCCAGCATGCCGGACAGGCGCCACAATGAGCAGTTCTTC	CASMPDRRHNEQFF
few	TRBD1	TRBV12-3/TRBV12-4	TRBJ2-7	TGTGCCAGCAGTTGGAGGACAGGGCCCCACGAGCAGTACTTC	CASSWRTGPHEQYF
few	-	TRBV28	TRBJ2-3	TGTGCCAGCAGCCCAGTGGGGGGCGACCCAGATACGCAGTATTTT	CASSPVGGDPDTQYF